Listed here are 15 T cell receptor beta chains from one sample, sequenced in a study of T cell repertoires in cytomegalovirus infection. Using its own MiXCR run on the reads, TCRdb lists one record per CDR3 protein. This sample yields around 320,000 distinct CDR3 sequences, of which around 9.5% are seen a single time; about 4.5% belongs to the top ten. Sequencing was done on a sample of PBMCs. The receptors were gathered from a human donor in good health (CMV status not recorded). Some clones in this sample may be carry-over from other donors' samples.

This clonotype came up a few times. V is TRBV20-1 and J is TRBJ1-2; possible D gene TRBD1, 6 bases. In germline, CDR1 is DFQATT, CDR2 SNEGSKA (reference sequence). The ends were cut back, 0 bases at V and 5 bases at J, with 10 bases in the middle. The CDR3 contains 13 residues. CDR3 nucleotide sequence: TGCAGTGCTAGAGATCAGGGGCAGTATGGCTACACCTTC. Translated: CSARDQGQYGYTF.

This clonotype was counted many times. V gene TRBV7-3 combines with J gene TRBJ2-2, with D perhaps TRBD1 (5 bases). Germline V gene lookup returns CDR1 SGHTA and CDR2 FQGTGA. The CDR3 sequence is 15 residues long. V was clipped by 5 bases and J by 1 base, with 11 bases between them. The CDR3 loop reads CASSPWGGNTGELFF. The CDR3 nucleotides are TGTGCCAGCAGCCCTTGGGGCGGGAACACCGGGGAGCTGTTTTTT.

This clonotype was recorded a few times. The chain uses TRBV28 and TRBJ2-3; 14 bases fit TRBD2. The CDR3 contains 19 residues. The V gene's germline CDR1 is MDHEN and CDR2 SYDVKM. V was pared by 4 bases and J by 0 bases, with 9 bases of the junction left unmatched. The CDR3 nucleotides are TGTGCCAGCAGTTCGATCCACGGACTAGCGGGAGGCAGCACAGATACGCAGTATTTT. Residues: CASSSIHGLAGGSTDTQYF.

This clonotype was seen once. The chain recombines TRBV15 with TRBJ1-2; a weak D match, TRBD1 (5 bases). Per the germline V gene, CDR1 is LNHNV and CDR2 is YYDKDF (reference sequence). This CDR3 is 14 amino acids long. Trimming cost V 0 bases and J 7 bases, with 12 bases left between them. Here the CDR3 reads CATSRDRLGAGYTF. DNA of the CDR3: TGTGCCACCAGCAGAGATCGCCTCGGGGCTGGCTACACCTTC. Using reference TRBV15 and TRBJ1-2 for the parts outside the CDR3, the full variable domain is DAMVIQNPRYQVTQFGKPVTLSCSQTLNHNVMYWYQQKSSQAPKLLFHYYDKDFNNEADTPDNFQSRRPNTSFCFLDIRSPGLGDTAMYLCATSRDRLGAGYTFGSGTRLTVV.

The chain joins TRBV19 to TRBJ2-7; 7 positions match TRBD1. Germline loops: CDR1 LNHDA, CDR2 SQIVND (reference sequence). CDR3 length: 15 amino acids. V shed 5 bases and J 3 bases; nucleotides not matched to a gene: 10. CDR3 loop: CASSRDSSSVYEQYF. CDR3 in DNA: TGTGCCAGTAGTCGGGACAGCTCATCGGTCTACGAGCAGTACTTC.

This clonotype has more than one count but fewer than ten. The chain employs TRBV28 and TRBJ1-5; D not resolved. Germline-derived CDR1 and CDR2 are MDHEN and SYDVKM. V dropped 5 bases and J dropped 0 bases, with 20 bases sitting between them. The CDR3 runs to 18 residues. This CDR3 is CASSTPEWRIYSNQPQHF. The CDR3 nucleotides read TGTGCCAGCAGTACCCCCGAGTGGAGAATATATAGCAATCAGCCCCAGCATTTT.

The chain employs TRBV28 and TRBJ1-5, with 11 nucleotides matching TRBD1. V was clipped by 2 bases and J by 6 bases; unmatched bases: 3. This CDR3 contains 15 residues. Per germline, CDR1 MDHEN and CDR2 SYDVKM. This CDR3 is CASSLGQGAVQPQHF. For the CDR3, the DNA is TGTGCCAGCAGTTTAGGACAGGGGGCGGTTCAGCCCCAGCATTTT.

This clonotype was counted only a few times. The chain has TRBV5-6 and TRBJ2-3; 9 bases match TRBD2. Trimming took 6 bases from V and 8 from J; bases not matched to a gene: 7. Germline CDR1 reads SGHDT; CDR2 reads YYEEEE. The CDR3 is 13 residues long. This CDR3 is CASIAGGRGTQYF. CDR3 DNA sequence: TGTGCCAGCATCGCGGGGGGGAGGGGTACGCAGTATTTT.

On this clonotype: The junction and the germline gene differ at one end; a read error may be behind it. The V call is TRBV7-2, the J call TRBJ2-5; 9 nucleotides agree with TRBD1. In germline, CDR1 is SGHTA, CDR2 FQGNSA. This CDR3 spans 15 amino acids. Written as DNA, the CDR3 is TGTGCCAGCAGCCCCCCGGGACAGGGTCGGGAGACCAAGTACTTC. This codes for CASSPPGQGRETKYF.

This rearrangement joins TRBV15 to TRBJ2-7; TRBD1 is a possible D gene (5 bases). CDR1 and CDR2 (germline): LNHNV, YYDKDF (reference sequence). V was shortened by 1 base and J by 2 bases, with 18 bases between the two germline ends. The length of the CDR3 is 17 residues. CDR3 nucleotides: TGTGCCACCAGCAGAGTATCCCCAGGGCGAGACGCCTACGAGCAGTACTTC. This sequence encodes CATSRVSPGRDAYEQYF.

The table lists this clonotype with a few counts. The chain couples TRBV7-2 to TRBJ2-7; 8 positions match TRBD1. Germline V gene lookup returns CDR1 SGHTA and CDR2 FQGNSA. V was pared by 5 bases and J by 9 bases, with 6 bases of the junction left unmatched. This CDR3 spans 12 amino acids. In DNA, the CDR3 is TGTGCCAGCAGCAGGGACAGGCGAGGGCAGTACTTC. This translates into CASSRDRRGQYF. The entire variable domain, with the rest obtained from reference TRBV7-2 and TRBJ2-7, is as follows: GAGVSQSPSNKVTEKGKDVELRCDPISGHTALYWYRQSLGQGLEFLIYFQGNSAPDKSGLPSDRFSAERTGGSVSTLTIQRTQQEDSAVYLCASSRDRRGQYFGPGTRLTVT.

Of note for this clonotype: A much larger clone lies a single base off, so this may be a read error. The DNA for the CDR3 is TGCGCCAGCAGCAAGAGGGACCCTCTCTACGAGCAGTACTTC. Its protein product is CASSKRDPLYEQYF. V usage is TRBV4-1 and J usage is TRBJ2-7; D may match TRBD1 or TRBD2 (5 bases each). The V end was cut by 5 bases, the J end by 3 bases, with 14 bases between. CDR3 length: 14 residues. Germline-derived CDR1 and CDR2 are MGHRA and YSYEKL.

The rearrangement links TRBV4-3 to TRBJ2-3, with D perhaps TRBD2 (6 bases). This CDR3 contains 14 residues. CDR1 LGHNA and CDR2 YSLEER come from the germline V gene. V was pared by 4 bases and J by 6 bases, with 14 bases between. The CDR3 protein is CASSRTNLADTQYF. For the CDR3, the DNA is TGCGCCAGCAGCCGGACTAACTTAGCGGATACGCAGTATTTT.

The gene calls are TRBV12-3 or TRBV12-4 and TRBJ2-2; 7 bases align to TRBD1. The CDR3 loop spans 14 amino acids. Losses at the gene ends were 6 bases for V and 5 bases for J; bases not matched to a gene: 6. CDR3 DNA: TGTGCCAGCAGGACAGGGTTTCGAACCGGGGAGCTGTTTTTT. Its protein is CASRTGFRTGELFF.

This clonotype showed up many times. The V and J genes are TRBV12-3 or TRBV12-4 and TRBJ2-7; 7 nucleotides line up with TRBD1. The J segment lost 0 bases and the V segment lost 4 bases, leaving 6 bases of the junction unmatched. The CDR3 sequence is 15 residues long. The CDR3 DNA sequence: TGTGCCAGCAGTTCCCGGACAGGAAACTCCTACGAGCAGTACTTC. Amino acid sequence: CASSSRTGNSYEQYF.